What follows are 9 T cell receptor beta chains derived from one specimen sequenced in a study of blood T cells in healthy people across ages. The use of a sample-barcoded 5' primer and a J-beta primer mix characterized a second PCR of roughly 6 to 11 cycles. TCRdb fed the 5' RACE reads into MiXCR, producing one record per CDR3 protein. The table has 800,000 to 950,000 distinct CDR3 sequences, around 29% seen once; the top ten hold 10%. These sequences were also reported in another study, on T cells of mothers and their children.

Input material: blood. These receptors all stem from a woman between 35 and 50 years old in good health.

This clonotype came up many times. This chain joins TRBV20-1 and TRBJ2-1; 9 bases line up with TRBD2. Trimming cost V 0 bases and J 6 bases; bases outside gene matches: 9. Germline lookup yields CDR1 DFQATT and CDR2 SNEGSKA (reference sequence). The length of the CDR3 is 16 residues. CDR3 sequence (DNA): TGCAGTGCTAGAGATCTGGTAGCGGGGGACACCAATGAGCAGTTCTTC. This codes for CSARDLVAGDTNEQFF.

The chain has TRBV20-1 and TRBJ1-5; TRBD1 agrees at 8 bases. In germline, CDR1 is DFQATT, CDR2 SNEGSKA (reference sequence). The V gene end was trimmed by 6 bases and the J gene end by 0 bases; junction bases not matched to a gene: 13. The CDR3 extends over 17 amino acids. DNA of the CDR3: TGCAGTGCCAGGAACCAACAGGGGGTTTATAGCAATCAGCCCCAGCATTTT. Translation: CSARNQQGVYSNQPQHF.

This clonotype came up a few times. J is TRBJ1-2 and V is TRBV19; D is unresolved. Per germline, CDR1 LNHDA and CDR2 SQIVND (reference sequence). The CDR3 is 12 residues long. V gave up 7 bases and J gave up 2 bases, with 8 bases separating them. CDR3: CASMWRNYGYTF. CDR3 sequence (DNA): TGTGCCAGTATGTGGCGGAACTATGGCTACACCTTC.

The rearrangement links TRBV7-9 to TRBJ2-6; D is possibly TRBD1 or TRBD2 (5 bases each). Germline V CDR1 and CDR2: SEHNR, FQNEAQ (reference sequence). Trimming shortened V by 1 base and J by 4 bases, and 14 bases separated the two germline ends. This CDR3 has 17 amino acids. The CDR3 loop is CASSLDGARQGANVLTF. In DNA, the CDR3 is TGTGCCAGCAGCTTAGACGGGGCACGGCAAGGGGCCAACGTCCTGACTTTC.

Only a few counts were recorded for this clonotype. The chain uses TRBV20-1 and TRBJ2-3; perhaps TRBD2 as D (7 bases). The CDR3 has 15 residues. The V and J ends lost 4 bases and 2 bases respectively, with 16 bases between them. In germline, CDR1 is DFQATT, CDR2 SNEGSKA (reference sequence). This CDR3 is CSAKVGGPDTDTQYF. CDR3 DNA: TGCAGTGCTAAGGTCGGGGGGCCTGACACAGATACGCAGTATTTT.

The rearrangement uses TRBV20-1 and TRBJ2-7, with D tentatively TRBD1 (5 bases). Trimming cost V 1 base and J 2 bases, with 9 bases left between them. This CDR3 comprises 13 residues. From germline, CDR1 is DFQATT and CDR2 SNEGSKA (reference sequence). The CDR3 sequence is CSARGTRAYEQYF. Here the CDR3 DNA reads TGCAGTGCTAGAGGGACACGGGCCTACGAGCAGTACTTC.

This clonotype was counted many times. V gene TRBV2 combines with J gene TRBJ1-1; 9 positions match TRBD1. The CDR3 extends over 14 amino acids. Germline lookup yields CDR1 SNHLY and CDR2 FYNNEI. Trimming cost V 6 bases and J 5 bases; bases outside gene matches: 7. CDR3 nucleotides: TGTGCCAGCAGCGAGGGACAGGGAGGGACTGAAGCTTTCTTT. This codes for CASSEGQGGTEAFF.

Concerning this clonotype itself: A much larger clone differs from this one at a single base, so this may be a read error. The chain recombines TRBV29-1 with TRBJ1-1, with 7 nucleotides matching TRBD1. The germline V gene encodes CDR1 SQVTM and CDR2 ANQGSEA. This CDR3 is built from 15 residues. V lost 6 bases and J lost 1; bases outside the gene matches: 11. CDR3 residues: CSVKGLKGANTEAFF. The CDR3 coding sequence is TGCAGCGTGAAGGGACTAAAGGGGGCGAACACTGAAGCTTTCTTT.

This clonotype was observed a handful of times. The J gene is TRBJ1-4, the V gene TRBV3-1; D is possibly TRBD1 (6 bases). The V end was cut by 4 bases, the J end by 7 bases, with 19 bases between. Germline CDR1 reads LGHDT; CDR2 reads YNNKEL (reference sequence). The CDR3 is made up of 16 amino acids. CDR3: CASSRRIAGTSEKLFF. Written as DNA, the CDR3 is TGTGCCAGCAGCCGAAGGATCGCTGGGACAAGTGAAAAACTGTTTTTT.